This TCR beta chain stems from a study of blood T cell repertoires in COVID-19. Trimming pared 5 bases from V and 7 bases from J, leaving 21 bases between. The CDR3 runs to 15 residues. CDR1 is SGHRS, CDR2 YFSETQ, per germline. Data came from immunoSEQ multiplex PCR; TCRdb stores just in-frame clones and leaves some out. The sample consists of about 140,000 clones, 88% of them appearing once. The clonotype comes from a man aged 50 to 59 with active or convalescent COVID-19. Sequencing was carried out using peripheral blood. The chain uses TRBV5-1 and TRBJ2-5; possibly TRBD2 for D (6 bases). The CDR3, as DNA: TGCGCCAGCAGGCCGGGACTTAACTTCCTGGGGACCCAGTACTTC. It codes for CASRPGLNFLGTQYF.